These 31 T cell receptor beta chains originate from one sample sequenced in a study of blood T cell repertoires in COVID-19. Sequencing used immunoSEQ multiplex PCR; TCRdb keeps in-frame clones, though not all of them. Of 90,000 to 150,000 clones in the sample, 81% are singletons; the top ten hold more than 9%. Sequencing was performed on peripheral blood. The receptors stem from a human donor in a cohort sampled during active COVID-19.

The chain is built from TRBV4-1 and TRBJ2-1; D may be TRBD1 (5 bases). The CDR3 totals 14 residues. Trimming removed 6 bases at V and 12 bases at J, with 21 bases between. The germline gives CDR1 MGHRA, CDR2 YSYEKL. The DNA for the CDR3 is TGCGCCAGCAGAGGGGTTCTCAATTACCACGGGCAGTTCTTC. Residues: CASRGVLNYHGQFF.

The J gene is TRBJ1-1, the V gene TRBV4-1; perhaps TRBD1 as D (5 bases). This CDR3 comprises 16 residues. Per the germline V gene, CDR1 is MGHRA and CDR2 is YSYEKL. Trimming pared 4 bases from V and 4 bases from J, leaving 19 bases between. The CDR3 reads CASSLIKVGGGTEAFF. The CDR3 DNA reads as TGCGCCAGCAGCCTAATTAAAGTGGGGGGAGGCACTGAAGCTTTCTTT.

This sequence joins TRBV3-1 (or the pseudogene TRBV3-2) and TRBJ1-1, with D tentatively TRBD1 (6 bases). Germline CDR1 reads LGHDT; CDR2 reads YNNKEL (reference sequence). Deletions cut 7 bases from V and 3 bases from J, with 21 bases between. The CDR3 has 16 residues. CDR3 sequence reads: CASIPGQKDVDTEAFF. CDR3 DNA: TGTGCCAGCATACCCGGACAGAAGGATGTGGACACTGAAGCTTTCTTT.

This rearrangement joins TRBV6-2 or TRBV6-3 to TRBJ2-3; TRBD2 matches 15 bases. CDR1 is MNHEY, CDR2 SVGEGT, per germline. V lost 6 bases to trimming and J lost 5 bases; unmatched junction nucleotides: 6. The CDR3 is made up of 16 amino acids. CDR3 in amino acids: CASSRTSGRVQDTQYF. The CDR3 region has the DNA TGTGCCAGCAGCCGGACTAGCGGGAGGGTCCAAGATACGCAGTATTTT.

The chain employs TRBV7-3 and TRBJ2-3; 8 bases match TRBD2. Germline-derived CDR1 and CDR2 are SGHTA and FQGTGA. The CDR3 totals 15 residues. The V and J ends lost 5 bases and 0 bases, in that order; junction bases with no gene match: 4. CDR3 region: CASSPIAGSTDTQYF. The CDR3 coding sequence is TGTGCCAGCAGCCCAATAGCGGGGAGCACAGATACGCAGTATTTT.

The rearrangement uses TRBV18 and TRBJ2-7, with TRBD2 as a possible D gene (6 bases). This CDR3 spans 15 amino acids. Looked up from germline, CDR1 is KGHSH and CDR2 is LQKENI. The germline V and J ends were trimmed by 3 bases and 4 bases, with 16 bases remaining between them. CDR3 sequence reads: CASSPSTRSGYEQYF. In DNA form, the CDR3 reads TGTGCCAGCTCACCCTCGACTAGATCGGGGTACGAGCAGTACTTC.

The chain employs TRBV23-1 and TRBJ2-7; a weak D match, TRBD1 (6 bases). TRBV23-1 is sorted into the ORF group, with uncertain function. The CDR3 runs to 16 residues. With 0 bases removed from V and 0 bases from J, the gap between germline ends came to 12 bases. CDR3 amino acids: CASSQSDRPLSYEQYF. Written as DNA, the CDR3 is TGCGCCAGCAGTCAATCGGACAGACCCCTCTCCTACGAGCAGTACTTC.

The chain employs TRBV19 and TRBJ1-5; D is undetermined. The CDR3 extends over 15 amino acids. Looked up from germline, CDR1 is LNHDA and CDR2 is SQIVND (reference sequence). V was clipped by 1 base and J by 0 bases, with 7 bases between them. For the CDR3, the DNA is TGTGCCAGTAGTATAGGGGAGAGTAGCAATCAGCCCCAGCATTTT. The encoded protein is CASSIGESSNQPQHF.

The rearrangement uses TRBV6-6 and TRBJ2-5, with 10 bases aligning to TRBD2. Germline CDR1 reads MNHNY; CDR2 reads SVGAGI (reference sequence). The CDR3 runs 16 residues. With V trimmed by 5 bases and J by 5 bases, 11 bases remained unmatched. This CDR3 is CASSPASGGAVETQYF. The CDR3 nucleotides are TGTGCCAGCAGTCCCGCCAGCGGGGGGGCCGTGGAGACCCAGTACTTC.

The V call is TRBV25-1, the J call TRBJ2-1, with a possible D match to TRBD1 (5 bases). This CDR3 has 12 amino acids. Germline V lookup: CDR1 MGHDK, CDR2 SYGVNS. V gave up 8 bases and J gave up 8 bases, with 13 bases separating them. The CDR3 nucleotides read TGTGCCAGCTCTCCTCAGGGTCATGAGCAGTTCTTC. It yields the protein CASSPQGHEQFF.

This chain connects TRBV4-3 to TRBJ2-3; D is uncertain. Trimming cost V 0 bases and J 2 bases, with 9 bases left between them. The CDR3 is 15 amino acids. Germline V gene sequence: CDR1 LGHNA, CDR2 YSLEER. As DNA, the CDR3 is TGCGCCAGCAGCCAAGAGGTGGCACACACAGATACGCAGTATTTT. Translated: CASSQEVAHTDTQYF.

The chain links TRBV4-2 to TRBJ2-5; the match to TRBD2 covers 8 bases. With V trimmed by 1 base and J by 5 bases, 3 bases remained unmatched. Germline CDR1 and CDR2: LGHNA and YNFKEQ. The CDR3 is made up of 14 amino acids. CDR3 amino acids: CASSQGTSRETQYF. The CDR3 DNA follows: TGTGCCAGCAGCCAAGGGACTAGCCGGGAGACCCAGTACTTC.

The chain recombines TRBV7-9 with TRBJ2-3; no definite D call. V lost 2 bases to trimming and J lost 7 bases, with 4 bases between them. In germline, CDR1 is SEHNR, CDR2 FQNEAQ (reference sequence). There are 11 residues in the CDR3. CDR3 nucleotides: TGTGCCAGCAGCTTACTATATACGCAGTATTTT. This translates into CASSLLYTQYF.

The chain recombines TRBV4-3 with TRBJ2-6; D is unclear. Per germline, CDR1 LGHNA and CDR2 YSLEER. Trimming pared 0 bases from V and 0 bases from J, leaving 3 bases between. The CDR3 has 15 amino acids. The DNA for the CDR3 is TGCGCCAGCAGCCAAGAGCGCTCTGGGGCCAACGTCCTGACTTTC. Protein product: CASSQERSGANVLTF.

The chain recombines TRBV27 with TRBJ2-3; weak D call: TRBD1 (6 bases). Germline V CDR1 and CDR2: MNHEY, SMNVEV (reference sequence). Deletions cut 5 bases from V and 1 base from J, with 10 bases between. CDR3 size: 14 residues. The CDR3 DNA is TGTGCCAGCAGTCGACAGGTGGGCACAGATACGCAGTATTTT. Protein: CASSRQVGTDTQYF.

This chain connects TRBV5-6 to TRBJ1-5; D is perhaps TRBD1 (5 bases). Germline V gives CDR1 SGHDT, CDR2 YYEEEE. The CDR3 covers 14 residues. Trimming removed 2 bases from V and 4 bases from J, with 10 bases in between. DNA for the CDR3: TGTGCCAGCAGCTTTCAGGGTAGAAATCAGCCCCAGCATTTT. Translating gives CASSFQGRNQPQHF.

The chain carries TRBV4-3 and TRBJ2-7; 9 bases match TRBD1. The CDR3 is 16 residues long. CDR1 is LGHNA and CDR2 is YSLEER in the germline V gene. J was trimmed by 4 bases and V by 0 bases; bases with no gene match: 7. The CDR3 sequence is CASSQDLGQGTYEQYF. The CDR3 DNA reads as TGCGCCAGCAGCCAAGATCTCGGACAGGGGACTTACGAGCAGTACTTC.

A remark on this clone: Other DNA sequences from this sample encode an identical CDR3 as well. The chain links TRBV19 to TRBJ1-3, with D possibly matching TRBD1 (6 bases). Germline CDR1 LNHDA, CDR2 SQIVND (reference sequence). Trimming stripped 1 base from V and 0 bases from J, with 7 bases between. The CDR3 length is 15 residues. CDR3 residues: CASSIGRGSGNTIYF. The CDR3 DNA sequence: TGTGCCAGTAGTATAGGCAGGGGCTCTGGAAACACCATATATTTT.

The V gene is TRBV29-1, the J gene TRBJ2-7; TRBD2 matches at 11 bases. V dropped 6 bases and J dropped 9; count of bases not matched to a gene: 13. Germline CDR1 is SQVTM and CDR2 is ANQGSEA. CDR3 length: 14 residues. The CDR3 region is CSVWTSGSRAGQYF. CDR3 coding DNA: TGCAGCGTATGGACTAGCGGGTCCAGAGCTGGGCAGTACTTC.

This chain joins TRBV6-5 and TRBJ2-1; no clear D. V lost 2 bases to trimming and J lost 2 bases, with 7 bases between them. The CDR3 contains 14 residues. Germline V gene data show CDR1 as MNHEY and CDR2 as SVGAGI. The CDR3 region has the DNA TGTGCCAGCAGTTACGCACTAACCTACAATGAGCAGTTCTTC. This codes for CASSYALTYNEQFF.

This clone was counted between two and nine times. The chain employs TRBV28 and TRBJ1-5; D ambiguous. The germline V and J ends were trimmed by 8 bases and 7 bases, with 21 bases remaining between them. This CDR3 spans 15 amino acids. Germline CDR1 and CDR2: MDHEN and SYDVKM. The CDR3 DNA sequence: TGTGCCAGCTATTCCCCCGGAGGGTTCAAGCAGCCCCAGCATTTT. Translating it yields CASYSPGGFKQPQHF.

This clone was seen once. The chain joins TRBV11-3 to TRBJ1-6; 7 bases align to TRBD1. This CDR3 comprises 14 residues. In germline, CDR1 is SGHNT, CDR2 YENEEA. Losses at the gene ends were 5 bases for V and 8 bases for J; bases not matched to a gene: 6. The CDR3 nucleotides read TGTGCCAGCAGCAGGACAGGAGGTGATTCACCCCTCCACTTT. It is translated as CASSRTGGDSPLHF.

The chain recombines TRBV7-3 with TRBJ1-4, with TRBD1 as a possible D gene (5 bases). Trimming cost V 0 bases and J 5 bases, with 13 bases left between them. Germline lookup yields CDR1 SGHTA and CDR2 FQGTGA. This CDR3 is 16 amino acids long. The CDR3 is CASSLTGPGLNEKLFF. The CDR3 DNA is TGTGCCAGCAGCTTAACCGGGCCAGGGTTGAATGAAAAACTGTTTTTT.

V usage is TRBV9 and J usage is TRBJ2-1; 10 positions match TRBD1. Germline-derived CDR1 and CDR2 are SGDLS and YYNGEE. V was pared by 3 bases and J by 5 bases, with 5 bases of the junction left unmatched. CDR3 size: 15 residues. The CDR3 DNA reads TGTGCCAGCAGCGGAAGGACAGGGGGGGACAATGAGCAGTTCTTC. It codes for CASSGRTGGDNEQFF.

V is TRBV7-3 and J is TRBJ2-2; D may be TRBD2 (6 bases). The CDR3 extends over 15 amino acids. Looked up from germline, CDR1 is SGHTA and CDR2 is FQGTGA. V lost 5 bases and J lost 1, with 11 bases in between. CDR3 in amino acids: CASSRRGGNTGELFF. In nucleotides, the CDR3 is TGTGCCAGCAGCCGGCGGGGTGGGAACACCGGGGAGCTGTTTTTT.

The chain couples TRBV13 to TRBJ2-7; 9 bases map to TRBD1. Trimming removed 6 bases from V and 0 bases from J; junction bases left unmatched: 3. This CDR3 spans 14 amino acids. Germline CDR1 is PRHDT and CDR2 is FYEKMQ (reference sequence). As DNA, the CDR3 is TGTGCCAGCAGGGGACAGGGTAGCTCCTACGAGCAGTACTTC. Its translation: CASRGQGSSYEQYF.

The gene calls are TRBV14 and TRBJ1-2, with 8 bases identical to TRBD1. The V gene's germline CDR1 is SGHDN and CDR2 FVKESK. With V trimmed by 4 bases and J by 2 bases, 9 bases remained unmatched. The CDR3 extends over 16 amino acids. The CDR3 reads CASSLDPTGANYGYTF. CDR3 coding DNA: TGTGCCAGCAGCCTAGACCCGACAGGGGCGAACTATGGCTACACCTTC.

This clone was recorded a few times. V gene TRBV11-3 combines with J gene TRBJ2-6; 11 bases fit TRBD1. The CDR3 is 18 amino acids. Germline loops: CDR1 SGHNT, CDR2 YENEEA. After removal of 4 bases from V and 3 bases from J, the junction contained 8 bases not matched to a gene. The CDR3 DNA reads TGTGCCAGCAGCTCCCGGGACAGGGGGGTACTTGGGGCCAACGTCCTGACTTTC. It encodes CASSSRDRGVLGANVLTF.

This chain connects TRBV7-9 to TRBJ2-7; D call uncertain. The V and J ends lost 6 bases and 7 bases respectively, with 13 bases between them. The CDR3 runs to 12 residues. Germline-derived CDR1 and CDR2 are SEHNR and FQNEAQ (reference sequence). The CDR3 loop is CASSFHYSEQYF. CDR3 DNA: TGTGCCAGCAGTTTTCACTATTCAGAGCAGTACTTC.

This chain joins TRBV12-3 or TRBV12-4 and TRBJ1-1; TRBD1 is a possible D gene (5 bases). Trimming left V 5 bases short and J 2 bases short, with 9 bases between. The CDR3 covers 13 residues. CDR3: CASSVGHNTEAFF. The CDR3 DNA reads TGTGCCAGCAGTGTGGGGCATAACACTGAAGCTTTCTTT.

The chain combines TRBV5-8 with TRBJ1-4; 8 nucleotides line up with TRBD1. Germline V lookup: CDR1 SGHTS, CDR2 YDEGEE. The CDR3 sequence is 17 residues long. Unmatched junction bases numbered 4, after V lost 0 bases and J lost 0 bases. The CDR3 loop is CASSLGTGLTTNEKLFF. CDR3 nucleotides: TGTGCCAGCAGCTTGGGGACAGGGCTAACAACTAATGAAAAACTGTTTTTT. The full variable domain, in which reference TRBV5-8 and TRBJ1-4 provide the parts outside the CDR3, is EAGVTQSPTHLIKTRGQQATLRCSPISGHTSVYWYQQALGLGLQFLLWYDEGEERNRGNFPPRFSGRQFPNYSSELNVNALELEDSALYLCASSLGTGLTTNEKLFFGSGTQLSVL.